Below are 6 T cell receptor beta chains sequenced from a single sample in a study of cytotoxic CD8 clonotypes in ibrutinib-treated CLL. Here immunoSEQ multiplex PCR was the method, and the copy in TCRdb shows in-frame clones only, minus some. This table has about 140,000 clones, roughly 77% appearing once. The material sequenced was PBMCs, taken after 12 months of ibrutinib treatment. The receptors stem from a human donor with chronic lymphocytic leukemia.

The chain couples TRBV9 to TRBJ2-1; D might be TRBD1 or TRBD2, each matching 5 bases. CDR3 length: 13 amino acids. The germline gives CDR1 SGDLS, CDR2 YYNGEE. Trimming removed 5 bases at V and 6 bases at J, with 12 bases between. Here the CDR3 DNA reads TGTGCCAGCAGGGAAATGGGGGTCAATGAGCAGTTCTTC. Translated, it gives CASREMGVNEQFF. Full variable domain (remainder filled in from reference TRBV9 and TRBJ2-1): DSGVTQTPKHLITATGQRVTLRCSPRSGDLSVYWYQQSLDQGLQFLIQYYNGEERAKGNILERFSAQQFPDLHSELNLSSLELGDSALYFCASREMGVNEQFFGPGTRLTVL.

The chain combines TRBV7-9 with TRBJ1-1; a weak D match, TRBD1 (6 bases). Germline V gene sequence: CDR1 SEHNR, CDR2 FQNEAQ (reference sequence). The V gene lost 5 bases and the J gene lost 3 bases, with 13 bases spanning the gap. This CDR3 contains 14 residues. This CDR3 is CASSPPGTYTEAFF. CDR3 DNA sequence: TGTGCCAGCAGCCCCCCCGGGACATACACTGAAGCTTTCTTT. Supplemented by reference TRBV7-9 and TRBJ1-1, the full variable domain reads DTGVSQNPRHKITKRGQNVTFRCDPISEHNRLYWYRQTLGQGPEFLTYFQNEAQLEKSRLLSDRFSAERPKGSFSTLEIQRTEQGDSAMYLCASSPPGTYTEAFFGQGTRLTVV.

The table lists this clone with a few counts. The rearrangement joins TRBV7-9 to TRBJ1-2; 7 bases fit TRBD1. The germline V gene has CDR1 SEHNR and CDR2 FQNEAQ (reference sequence). CDR3 length: 15 amino acids. Trimming cost V 3 bases and J 3 bases; bases outside gene matches: 7. In DNA, the CDR3 is TGTGCCAGCAGCTTCGGGACAGAAGAATACTATGGCTACACCTTC. This translates into CASSFGTEEYYGYTF.

This clone has only one observation. The genes are TRBV12-5 and TRBJ1-5, with 10 bases matching TRBD1. CDR1 and CDR2 from the germline V gene are LGHNT and FRNRAP. V shed 0 bases, J shed 6 bases, and the junction held 11 bases outside the gene matches. This CDR3 spans 18 amino acids. The chain's CDR3 is CASGLVGADRGPRQPQHF. The CDR3 DNA reads TGTGCTAGTGGTTTGGTAGGTGCCGACAGGGGGCCGCGTCAGCCCCAGCATTTT.

The gene calls are TRBV27 and TRBJ1-4; D remains ambiguous. Per germline, CDR1 MNHEY and CDR2 SMNVEV (reference sequence). Trimming took off 6 bases at V and 8 bases at J, with 10 bases between the two ends. The CDR3 is 12 residues long. The CDR3 spells CASSHRNEKLFF. For the CDR3, the DNA is TGTGCCAGCAGCCATAGGAACGAAAAACTGTTTTTT. The full variable domain, its missing parts supplied by reference TRBV27 and TRBJ1-4, is EAQVTQNPRYLITVTGKKLTVTCSQNMNHEYMSWYRQDPGLGLRQIYYSMNVEVTDKGDVPEGYKVSRKEKRNFPLILESPSPNQTSLYFCASSHRNEKLFFGSGTQLSVL.

This sequence joins TRBV6-5 and TRBJ2-3; weak D call: TRBD2 (6 bases). Germline CDR1 reads MNHEY; CDR2 reads SVGAGI. Trimming left V 5 bases short and J 2 bases short, with 11 bases between. This CDR3 region has 14 residues. CDR3 coding DNA: TGTGCCAGCAGTAGACTAGGGACCACAGATACGCAGTATTTT. This codes for CASSRLGTTDTQYF.